The next 10 T cell receptor beta chains were all read from a single sample in a study of EBV T-cell therapy then PD-1 blockade in nasopharyngeal carcinoma (dated by TCRdb to about 2021). What this sample's treatment or condition label stands for: AdE1-LMPpoly-expanded autologous EBV-specific T-cell therapy followed by anti-PD-1 nivolumab. Preparation of the library involved the immunoSEQ multiplex PCR assay. TCRdb limited this immuneACCESS table to in-frame rearrangements with V and J called. A share of clones is missing; checked studies link under half to unresolved V genes, and the rest is unexplained. This sample holds some 20,000 clones; about 87% were observed only once. Approximately 29% of the sample goes to the ten largest clones. These TCRs are of unknown antigen specificity. The input for sequencing was CD8+ T cells from blood, taken at roughly day 65 from a patient whose treatment included autologous EBV-specific T cells and nivolumab. The receptors shown here come from a man between 35 and 55 years old with nasopharyngeal carcinoma.

The gene calls are TRBV6-4 and TRBJ1-5; D remains ambiguous. V was trimmed by 3 bases and J by 1 base, leaving 4 bases between them. Germline CDR1 MRHNA, CDR2 SNTAGT. The CDR3 has 13 residues. The CDR3 DNA reads as TGTGCCAGCAGTGAGGGGAGCAATCAGCCCCAGCATTTT. As protein: CASSEGSNQPQHF.

This clone was seen more than once but under ten times. The genes are TRBV2 and TRBJ2-5; TRBD1 might be the D (5 bases). Germline V CDR1 and CDR2: SNHLY, FYNNEI. Trimming removed 9 bases at V and 5 bases at J, with 16 bases between. The CDR3 extends over 13 amino acids. CDR3 nucleotides: TGTGCCAGACAAATGACAGATGGGGAGACCCAGTACTTC. This gives the protein CARQMTDGETQYF.

Only one count was recorded for this clone. V is TRBV27 and J is TRBJ1-2; D is ambiguous. The CDR3 covers 13 residues. The germline V and J ends were trimmed by 4 bases and 0 bases, with 6 bases remaining between them. Germline-derived CDR1 and CDR2 are MNHEY and SMNVEV (reference sequence). CDR3 sequence reads: CASSSGTNYGYTF. CDR3 bases: TGTGCCAGCAGTTCTGGGACTAACTATGGCTACACCTTC.

CDR3 coding DNA: TGCGCCAGCAGCTTGGGAGGGGGCGCGGGGACTGAAGCTTTCTTT. Translating it yields CASSLGGGAGTEAFF. The V call is TRBV5-1, the J call TRBJ1-1, with 7 bases fitting TRBD1. The CDR3 sequence is 15 residues long. Germline V CDR1 and CDR2: SGHRS, YFSETQ. Unmatched junction bases numbered 7, after V lost 0 bases and J lost 5 bases. Together with reference TRBV5-1 and TRBJ1-1, the CDR3 gives the full variable domain: KAGVTQTPRYLIKTRGQQVTLSCSPISGHRSVSWYQQTPGQGLQFLFEYFSETQRNKGNFPGRFSGRQFSNSRSEMNVSTLELGDSALYLCASSLGGGAGTEAFFGQGTRLTVV.

The rearrangement joins TRBV27 to TRBJ1-4, with 12 bases aligning to TRBD1. With 2 bases clipped from V and 8 bases from J, the junction kept 9 bases outside the gene matches. Germline V lookup: CDR1 MNHEY, CDR2 SMNVEV (reference sequence). This CDR3 is built from 17 residues. The CDR3 coding sequence is TGTGCCAGCAGTTTAAGTTACGGGACAGGGGGCATCGAAAAACTGTTTTTT. Amino acids: CASSLSYGTGGIEKLFF.

The chain is built from TRBV7-9 and TRBJ1-2; TRBD1 agrees at 7 bases. This CDR3 is built from 16 residues. Trimming at V came to 5 bases and at J to 6 bases, leaving 15 bases not matched to a gene. Germline assignment: CDR1 SEHNR and CDR2 FQNEAQ (reference sequence). The CDR3 coding sequence is TGTGCCAGCAGCGCCTACCCGAAACAGGGGTTGGATGGCTACACCTTC. It encodes CASSAYPKQGLDGYTF.

Comment on this clone: The sample has other DNA sequences that encode this CDR3 too. This rearrangement joins TRBV10-3 to TRBJ1-1, with 7 nucleotides matching TRBD1. CDR3 length: 15 amino acids. Losses at the gene ends were 6 bases for V and 1 base for J; bases not matched to a gene: 8. Looked up from germline, CDR1 is ENHRY and CDR2 is SYGVKD. CDR3 nucleotides: TGTGCCATCAGAGCCCCGGGACAGCGGAACACTGAAGCTTTCTTT. It specifies CAIRAPGQRNTEAFF.

The gene calls are TRBV4-3 and TRBJ2-1, with D unresolved. Germline CDR1 and CDR2: LGHNA and YSLEER. Trimming took off 3 bases at V and 6 bases at J, with 9 bases between the two ends. The CDR3 consists of 13 residues. CDR3 loop: CASSQFFGNEQFF. CDR3 nucleotides: TGCGCCAGCAGCCAGTTCTTTGGCAATGAGCAGTTCTTC.

The V and J genes are TRBV6-4 and TRBJ2-1; D ambiguous. V shed 6 bases and J shed 0 bases, with 6 bases lying between them. The CDR3 consists of 13 residues. Germline V gene lookup returns CDR1 MRHNA and CDR2 SNTAGT. The CDR3 bases are TGTGCCAGCAGCCCGGGCTCCTACAATGAGCAGTTCTTC. It is translated as CASSPGSYNEQFF.

V gene TRBV29-1 combines with J gene TRBJ1-1; TRBD1 might be the D (5 bases). The V gene's germline CDR1 is SQVTM and CDR2 ANQGSEA. V was cut by 2 bases and J by 5 bases, with 24 bases left in between. The CDR3 is made up of 17 amino acids. This CDR3 is CSVESRGVVGVGTEAFF. CDR3 coding DNA: TGCAGCGTTGAATCGCGGGGGGTAGTAGGAGTTGGGACTGAAGCTTTCTTT.